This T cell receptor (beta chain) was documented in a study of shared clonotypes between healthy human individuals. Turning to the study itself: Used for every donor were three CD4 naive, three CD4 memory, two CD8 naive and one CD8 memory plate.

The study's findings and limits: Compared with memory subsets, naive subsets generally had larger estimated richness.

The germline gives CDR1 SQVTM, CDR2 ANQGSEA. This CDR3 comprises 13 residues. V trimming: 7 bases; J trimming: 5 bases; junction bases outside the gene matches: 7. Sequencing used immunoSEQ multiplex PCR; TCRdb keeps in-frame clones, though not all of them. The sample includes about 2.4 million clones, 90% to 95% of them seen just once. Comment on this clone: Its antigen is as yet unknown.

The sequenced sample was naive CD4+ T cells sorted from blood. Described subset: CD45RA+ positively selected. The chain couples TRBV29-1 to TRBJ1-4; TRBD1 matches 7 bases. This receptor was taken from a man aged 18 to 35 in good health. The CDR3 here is CSATGTVNEKLFF. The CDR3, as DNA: TGCAGCGCTACAGGGACAGTGAATGAAAAACTGTTTTTT.